One T cell receptor beta chain is described in this entry. As yet, its antigen is unknown. The data derive from a study of tumor-infiltrating lymphocytes in localized non-small cell lung cancer. Study-level background: From each patient, both tumor and uninvolved lung, non-adjacent to tumor, were sampled.

CDR1 is SGHRS and CDR2 is YFSETQ in the germline V gene. CDR3 size: 16 residues. Trimming cost V 1 base and J 0 bases; bases outside gene matches: 1. Study results and limitations: Each assay used a separate piece of the same tissue. Available tissue quantity limited TCR sequencing to a patient subset. TCRbeta sequencing showed higher T cell infiltration in tumors than uninvolved lung.

The protocol was immunoSEQ multiplex PCR, while the TCRdb copy is restricted to in-frame clones and leaves out a portion. This table has some 7,800 clones, approximately 80% appearing once. The V and J genes are TRBV5-1 and TRBJ2-6; 7 nucleotides line up with TRBD2. The clonotype comes from a human donor with non-small cell lung cancer. Sequencing was performed on uninvolved lung tissue not adjacent to the tumor. The CDR3 loop reads CASSLTGGSGANVLTF. CDR3 nucleotides: TGCGCCAGCAGCTTGACGGGGGGCTCTGGGGCCAACGTCCTGACTTTC.